This TCR beta chain derives from a study of CD8+ T cells in alopecia areata. Study as a whole: Twice a day, 5 to 10 mg of oral tofacitinib was administered to treated patients.

This clone was detected only a few times. The antigen is not known. cDNA reverse transcribed from extracted RNA served as the sequencing template. Libraries were prepared by immunoSEQ multiplex PCR; TCRdb keeps only in-frame clonotypes and omits some of them. The repertoire holds roughly 210,000 clones, with around 43% as singletons. Trimming left V 2 bases short and J 0 bases short, with 5 bases between. Germline CDR1 LGHNA, CDR2 YSLEER. The CDR3 has 15 amino acids. Findings of the study overall: Both scalp clonality and the expanded CD8+ clones among the top 100 showed a significant decrease with tofacitinib. Persistence of many expanded lesional clones was seen in scalp and blood during tofacitinib. Possibly because of HLA-related factors, TCR sharing was less clear across patients than in mice.

As to treatment: oral pan-JAK inhibitor, 5-10 mg twice daily. The sample consisted of CD4+ T cells sorted from blood, taken between weeks 36 and 40, from a patient treated with tofacitinib. The sequence was collected from a human donor with alopecia areata. The gene calls are TRBV4-3 and TRBJ2-6, with D uncertain. The DNA for the CDR3 is TGCGCCAGCAGCCAATTCAGCTCTGGGGCCAACGTCCTGACTTTC. Its protein product is CASSQFSSGANVLTF.